Below, one TCR beta chain is given with its context. This clone was detected only once. The antigen it binds to is not known. Base quality data are lacking; no much larger clone is found one base away. Separate from the approximately 690-subject first cohort, the validation cohort of 95 to 150 subjects was the group to which the donors belonged. This entry comes from a study of cytomegalovirus exposure and HLA in healthy donors (dated 2017 in TCRdb). Broadly, across the study: The 666 repertoires of the first cohort and the 110 or so validation repertoires were produced on the same platform, according to a later analysis. The study was designed to test whether signatures of past pathogen exposure could be identified by cataloging public T cell receptors. In addition to the first cohort of roughly 670 subjects, a separate validation cohort of over 90 different subjects was used. High-throughput TCR immunosequencing, statistical association of individual TCRs with disease status, and machine learning were combined to predict cytomegalovirus infection status. General conclusions and limits of the study: The classifier was reported to diagnose cytomegalovirus status with high specificity and sensitivity in both the original and validation cohorts. A later analysis found that TCRs clustered in the first cohort also tended to co-occur in the 120 validation repertoires, with 94% of cluster scores above 0. In vitro tests confirmed that a few of the cytomegalovirus-associated TCR beta chains recognize cytomegalovirus antigens. All 120 or so repertoires were used to score co-occurrence in the validation cohort in a later analysis, because that analysis had no HLA typing for the cohort. According to the authors, the approach could potentially be generalized to other disease states and immunological phenotypes. In the study, 150 to 200 TCR beta chains were listed as associated with cytomegalovirus. Across donors, most TCR sequences were observed very rarely, whereas some public TCRs were present in many individuals.

CDR1 and CDR2, per the germline V gene, are SGHTA and FQGNSA. V sheds 0 bases and J sheds 4 bases, leaving 10 bases between their ends. Reading from cysteine to phenylalanine, the CDR3 counts 14 amino acids. The read is trimmed to its CDR3 DNA, 42 bases read in frame from base 1. The library was obtained by the immunoSEQ multiplex PCR assay. On the authors' methods: To diagnose cytomegalovirus status from the catalog of TCR beta chain sequences, a statistical classification framework was built. The table was pulled from immuneACCESS by TCRdb, which kept in-frame rearrangements only. Such tables lose some clones; where checked, under half of the loss comes from unresolved V genes, and the rest has no known cause. The V and J calls and clone size were taken over from that table, and D and trimming were inferred from the DNA. This sample is represented by fewer than 70,000 clones; approximately 96% of them were singletons. Of the sample, around 0.9% is held by the ten largest clones.

This TCR came from a man between 18 and 35 years old in good health and CMV-seronegative. Source material: PBMCs. The chain is encoded by TRBV7-2 joined to TRBJ2-7, with no confidently assigned D gene. The DNA sequence follows: TGTGCCAGCAGCTTAGCGGGTCTAGGTTACGAGCAGTACTTC. It translates to CASSLAGLGYEQYF.